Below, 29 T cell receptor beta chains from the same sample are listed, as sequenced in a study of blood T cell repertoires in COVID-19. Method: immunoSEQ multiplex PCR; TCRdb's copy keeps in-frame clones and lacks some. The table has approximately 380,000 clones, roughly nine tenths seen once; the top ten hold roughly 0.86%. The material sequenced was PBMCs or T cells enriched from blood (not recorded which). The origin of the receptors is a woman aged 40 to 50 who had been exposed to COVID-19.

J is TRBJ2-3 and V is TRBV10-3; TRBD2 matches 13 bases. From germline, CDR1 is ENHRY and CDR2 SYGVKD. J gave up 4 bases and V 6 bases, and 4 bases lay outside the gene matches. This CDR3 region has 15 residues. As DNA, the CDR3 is TGTGCCATCAGCAGGACTAGCGGGAGTTCAGATACGCAGTATTTT. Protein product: CAISRTSGSSDTQYF.

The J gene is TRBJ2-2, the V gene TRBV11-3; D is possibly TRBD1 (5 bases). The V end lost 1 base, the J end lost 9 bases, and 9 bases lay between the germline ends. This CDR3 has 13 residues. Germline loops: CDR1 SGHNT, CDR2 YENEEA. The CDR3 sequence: CASSLGAGWELFF. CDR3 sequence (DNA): TGTGCCAGCAGCTTAGGTGCAGGGTGGGAGCTGTTTTTT.

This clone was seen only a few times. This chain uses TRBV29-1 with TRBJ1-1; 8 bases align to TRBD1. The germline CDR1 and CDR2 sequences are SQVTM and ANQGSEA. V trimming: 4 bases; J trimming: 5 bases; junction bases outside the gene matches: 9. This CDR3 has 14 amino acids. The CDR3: CSVGQGARNTEAFF. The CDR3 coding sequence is TGCAGCGTTGGCCAGGGGGCGAGAAATACTGAAGCTTTCTTT.

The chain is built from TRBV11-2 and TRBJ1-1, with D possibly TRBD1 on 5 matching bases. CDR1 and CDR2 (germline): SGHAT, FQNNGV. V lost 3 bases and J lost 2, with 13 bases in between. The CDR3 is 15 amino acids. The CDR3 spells CASSLPPRVNTEAFF. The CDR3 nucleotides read TGTGCCAGCAGCTTGCCGCCCAGGGTCAACACTGAAGCTTTCTTT.

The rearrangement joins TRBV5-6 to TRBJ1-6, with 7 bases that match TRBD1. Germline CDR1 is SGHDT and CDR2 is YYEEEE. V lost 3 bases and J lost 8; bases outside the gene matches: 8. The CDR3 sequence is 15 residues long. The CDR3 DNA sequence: TGTGCCAGCAGCTCGATTAAGGACAGGTATTCACCCCTCCACTTT. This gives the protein CASSSIKDRYSPLHF.

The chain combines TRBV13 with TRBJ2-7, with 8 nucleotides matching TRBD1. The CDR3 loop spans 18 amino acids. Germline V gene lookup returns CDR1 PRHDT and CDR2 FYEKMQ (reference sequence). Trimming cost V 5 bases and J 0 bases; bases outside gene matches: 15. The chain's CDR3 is CASSLDREVPTSSYEQYF. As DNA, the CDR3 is TGTGCCAGCAGCCTGGACAGGGAAGTGCCGACTAGCTCCTACGAGCAGTACTTC.

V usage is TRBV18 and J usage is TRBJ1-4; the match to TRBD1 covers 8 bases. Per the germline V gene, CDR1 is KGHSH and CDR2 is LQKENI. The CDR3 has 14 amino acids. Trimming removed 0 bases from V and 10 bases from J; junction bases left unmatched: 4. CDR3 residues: CASSPPSDRGKLFF. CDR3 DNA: TGTGCCAGCTCACCACCGAGTGACAGGGGAAAACTGTTTTTT.

Here the CDR3 DNA reads TGTGCCAGCAGCCGCGCCCAGGGGAACACTGAAGCTTTCTTT. This encodes CASSRAQGNTEAFF. The V and J genes are TRBV6-2 or TRBV6-3 and TRBJ1-1; D is possibly TRBD1 (5 bases). The CDR3 covers 14 residues. Trimming cost V 6 bases and J 1 base, with 12 bases left between them. The germline gives CDR1 MNHEY, CDR2 SVGEGT.

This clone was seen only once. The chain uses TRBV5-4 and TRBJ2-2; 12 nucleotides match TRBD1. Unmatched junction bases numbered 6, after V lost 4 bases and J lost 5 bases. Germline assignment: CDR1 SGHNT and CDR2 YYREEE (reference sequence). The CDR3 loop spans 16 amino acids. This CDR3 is CASSTPGQGATGELFF. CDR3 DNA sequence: TGTGCCAGCAGCACCCCGGGACAGGGGGCTACCGGGGAGCTGTTTTTT.

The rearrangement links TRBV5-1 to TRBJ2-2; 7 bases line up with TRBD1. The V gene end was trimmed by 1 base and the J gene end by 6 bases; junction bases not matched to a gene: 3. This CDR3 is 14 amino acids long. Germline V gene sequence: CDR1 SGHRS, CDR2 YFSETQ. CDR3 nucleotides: TGCGCCAGCAGCTTGCGGCAGGGGGCCGGGGAGCTGTTTTTT. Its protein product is CASSLRQGAGELFF.

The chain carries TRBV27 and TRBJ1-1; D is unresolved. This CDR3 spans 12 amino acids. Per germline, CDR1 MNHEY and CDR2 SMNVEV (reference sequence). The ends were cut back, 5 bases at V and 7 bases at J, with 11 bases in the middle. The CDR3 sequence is CASSPGNLEAFF. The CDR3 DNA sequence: TGTGCCAGCAGTCCGGGAAACCTTGAAGCTTTCTTT.

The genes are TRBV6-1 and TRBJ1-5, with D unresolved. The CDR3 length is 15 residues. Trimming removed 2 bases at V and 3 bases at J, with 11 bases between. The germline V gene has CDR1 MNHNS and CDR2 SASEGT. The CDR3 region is CASSEFLAPNQPQHF. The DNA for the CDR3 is TGTGCCAGCAGTGAATTCCTAGCCCCCAATCAGCCCCAGCATTTT.

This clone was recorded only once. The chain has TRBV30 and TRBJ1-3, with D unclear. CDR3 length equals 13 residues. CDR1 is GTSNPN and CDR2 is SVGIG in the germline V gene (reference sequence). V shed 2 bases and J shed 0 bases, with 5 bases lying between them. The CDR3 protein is CAWSSGSGNTIYF. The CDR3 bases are TGTGCCTGGAGTTCCGGCTCTGGAAACACCATATATTTT.

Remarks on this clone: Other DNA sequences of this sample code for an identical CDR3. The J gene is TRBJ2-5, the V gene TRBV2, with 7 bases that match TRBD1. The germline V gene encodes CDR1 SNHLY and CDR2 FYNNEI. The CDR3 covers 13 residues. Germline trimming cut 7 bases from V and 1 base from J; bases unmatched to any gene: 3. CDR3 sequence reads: CASNRDSQETQYF. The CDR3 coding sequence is TGTGCCAGCAACCGGGACAGCCAAGAGACCCAGTACTTC.

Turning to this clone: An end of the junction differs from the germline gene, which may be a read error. The CDR3 DNA reads TGTGCCAGCAGTCTAGACGCGGGGAGAGAGCTGTTCTTC. Its protein is CASSLDAGRELFF. V and J are TRBV5-6 and TRBJ2-1; tentatively, D is TRBD2 (6 bases). Germline CDR1 and CDR2: SGHDT and YYEEEE. The CDR3 has 13 residues. Variable domain in full (rest from reference TRBV5-6 and TRBJ2-1): DAGVTQSPTHLIKTRGQQVTLRCSPKSGHDTVSWYQQALGQGPQFIFQYYEEEERQRGNFPDRFSGHQFPNYSSELNVNALLLGDSALYLCASSLDAGRELFFGPGTRLTVL.

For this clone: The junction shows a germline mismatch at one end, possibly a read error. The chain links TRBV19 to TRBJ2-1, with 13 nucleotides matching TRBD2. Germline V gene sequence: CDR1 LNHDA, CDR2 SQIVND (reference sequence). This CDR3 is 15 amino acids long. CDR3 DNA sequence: TGTGCCAGTAGTACCACTAGCGGGGGGGCTCCCGCTCACCTCTTC. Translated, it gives CASSTTSGGAPAHLF. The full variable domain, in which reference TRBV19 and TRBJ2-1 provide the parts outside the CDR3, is DGGITQSPKYLFRKEGQNVTLSCEQNLNHDAMYWYRQDPGQGLRLIYYSQIVNDFQKGDIAEGYSVSREKKESFPLTVTSAQKNPTAFYLCASSTTSGGAPAHLFGPGTRLTVL.

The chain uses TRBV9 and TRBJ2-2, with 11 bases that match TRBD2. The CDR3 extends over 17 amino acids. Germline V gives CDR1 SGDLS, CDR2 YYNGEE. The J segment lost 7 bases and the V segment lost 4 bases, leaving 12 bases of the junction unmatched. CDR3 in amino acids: CASSNGMTSGKDGELFF. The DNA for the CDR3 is TGTGCCAGCAGCAATGGTATGACTAGCGGGAAAGACGGGGAGCTGTTTTTT.

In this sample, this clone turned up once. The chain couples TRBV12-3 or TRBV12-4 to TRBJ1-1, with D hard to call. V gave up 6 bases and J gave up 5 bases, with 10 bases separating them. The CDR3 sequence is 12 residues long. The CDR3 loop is CASSRMRTEAFF. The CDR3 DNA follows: TGTGCCAGCAGCCGCATGCGTACTGAAGCTTTCTTT.

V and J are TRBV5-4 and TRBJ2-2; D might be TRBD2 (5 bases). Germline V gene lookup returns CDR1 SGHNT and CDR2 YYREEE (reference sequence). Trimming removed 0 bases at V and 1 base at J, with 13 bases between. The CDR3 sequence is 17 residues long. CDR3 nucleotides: TGTGCCAGCAGCTTGGGGTTGGGCGGAGGGAACACCGGGGAGCTGTTTTTT. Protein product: CASSLGLGGGNTGELFF.

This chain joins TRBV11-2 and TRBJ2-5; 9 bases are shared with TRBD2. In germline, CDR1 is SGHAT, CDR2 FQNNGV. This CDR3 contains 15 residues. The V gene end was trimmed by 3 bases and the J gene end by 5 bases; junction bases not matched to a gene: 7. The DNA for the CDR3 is TGTGCCAGCAGCTTGGGTGCTAGCGGGGAGGAGACCCAGTACTTC. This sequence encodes CASSLGASGEETQYF.

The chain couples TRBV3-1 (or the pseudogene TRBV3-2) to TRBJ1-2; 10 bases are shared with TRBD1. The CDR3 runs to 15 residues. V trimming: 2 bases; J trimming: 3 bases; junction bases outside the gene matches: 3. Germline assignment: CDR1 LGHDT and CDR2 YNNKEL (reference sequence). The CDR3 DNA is TGTGCCAGCAGCCAACCGGGACAGGGGTACTATGGCTACACCTTC. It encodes CASSQPGQGYYGYTF.

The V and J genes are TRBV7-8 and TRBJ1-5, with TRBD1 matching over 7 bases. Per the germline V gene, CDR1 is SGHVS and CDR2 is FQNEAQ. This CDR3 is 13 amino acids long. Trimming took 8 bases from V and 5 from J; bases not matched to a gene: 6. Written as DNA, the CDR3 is TGTGCCAGCTGCTCAGGGGGATATCAGCCCCAGCATTTT. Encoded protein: CASCSGGYQPQHF.

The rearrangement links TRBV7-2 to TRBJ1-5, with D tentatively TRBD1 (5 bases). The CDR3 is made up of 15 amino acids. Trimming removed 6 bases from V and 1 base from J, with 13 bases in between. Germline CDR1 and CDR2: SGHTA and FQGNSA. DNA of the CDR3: TGTGCCAGCAGAGTCGGATCAGGGAGCAATCAGCCCCAGCATTTT. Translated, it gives CASRVGSGSNQPQHF.

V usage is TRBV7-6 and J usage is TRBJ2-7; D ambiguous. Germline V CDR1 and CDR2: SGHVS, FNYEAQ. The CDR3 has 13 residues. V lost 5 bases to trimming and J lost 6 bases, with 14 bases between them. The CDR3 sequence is CASSRDQASEQYF. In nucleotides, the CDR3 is TGTGCCAGCAGCCGCGACCAGGCCAGCGAGCAGTACTTC.

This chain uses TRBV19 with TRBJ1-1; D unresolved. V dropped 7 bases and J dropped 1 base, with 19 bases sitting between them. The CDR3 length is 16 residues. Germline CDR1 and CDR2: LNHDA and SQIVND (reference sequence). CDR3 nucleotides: TGTGCCAGTACCTACTCCTTCACCGTCCCGAACACTGAAGCTTTCTTT. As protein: CASTYSFTVPNTEAFF.

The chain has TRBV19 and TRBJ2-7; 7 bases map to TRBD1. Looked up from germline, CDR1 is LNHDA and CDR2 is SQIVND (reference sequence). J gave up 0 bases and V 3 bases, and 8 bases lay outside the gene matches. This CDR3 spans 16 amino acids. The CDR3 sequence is CASSIKQGIPSYEQYF. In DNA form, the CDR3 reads TGTGCCAGTAGTATTAAACAGGGGATCCCCTCCTACGAGCAGTACTTC. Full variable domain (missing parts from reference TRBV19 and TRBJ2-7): DGGITQSPKYLFRKEGQNVTLSCEQNLNHDAMYWYRQDPGQGLRLIYYSQIVNDFQKGDIAEGYSVSREKKESFPLTVTSAQKNPTAFYLCASSIKQGIPSYEQYFGPGTRLTVT.

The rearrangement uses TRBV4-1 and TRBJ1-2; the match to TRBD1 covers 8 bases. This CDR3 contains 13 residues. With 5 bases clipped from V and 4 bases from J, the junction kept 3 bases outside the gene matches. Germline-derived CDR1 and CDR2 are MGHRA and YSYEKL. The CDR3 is CASSSTGGYGYTF. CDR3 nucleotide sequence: TGCGCCAGCAGCTCCACAGGGGGCTATGGCTACACCTTC.

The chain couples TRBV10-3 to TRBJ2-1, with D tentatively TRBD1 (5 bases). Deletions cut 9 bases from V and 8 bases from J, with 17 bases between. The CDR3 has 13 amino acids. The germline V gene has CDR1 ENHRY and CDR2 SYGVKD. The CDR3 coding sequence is TGTGCCATAAAACATCCAGGGTCCTATGAGCAGTTCTTC. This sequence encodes CAIKHPGSYEQFF.

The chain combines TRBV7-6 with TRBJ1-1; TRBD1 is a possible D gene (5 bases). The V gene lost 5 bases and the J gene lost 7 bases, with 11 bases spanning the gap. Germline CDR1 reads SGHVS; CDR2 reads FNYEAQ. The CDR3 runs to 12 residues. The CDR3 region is CASSADRSEAFF. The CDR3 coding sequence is TGTGCCAGCAGCGCTGACAGAAGTGAAGCTTTCTTT.